The 4 T cell receptor beta chains below all came from one sample that was sequenced in a study of OX40 agonist ivuxolimab in advanced cancers. Sequencing used immunoSEQ multiplex PCR; TCRdb keeps in-frame clones, though not all of them. This table holds approximately 68,000 clones, around 86% found once. Here the sequenced sample was CD4+ or CD8+ T cells sorted from blood, taken in a trial of the OX40 agonist ivuxolimab. These receptors originate from an adult with an advanced solid tumor such as melanoma, head and neck, liver or kidney cancer.

The chain is built from TRBV21-1 and TRBJ2-7; the table calls TRBD2, which could not be checked here. TRBV21-1 constitutes a pseudogene. The CDR3 contains 17 residues. CDR3 amino acids: CASSHSDCGRASYEQYF. CDR3 in DNA: TGTGCCAGCAGCCACAGTGATTGCGGGAGGGCCTCCTACGAGCAGTACTTC.

V and J are TRBV28 and TRBJ2-1; tentative D call: TRBD1 (6 bases). V gave up 5 bases and J gave up 0 bases, with 20 bases separating them. From germline, CDR1 is MDHEN and CDR2 SYDVKM. This CDR3 has 18 residues. CDR3 sequence (DNA): TGTGCCAGCAGTCCCAACCCAAGGGGGAAAAGCTCCTACAATGAGCAGTTCTTC. It translates to CASSPNPRGKSSYNEQFF.

J is TRBJ1-5 and V is TRBV30, with 7 bases aligning to TRBD1. CDR3 length: 16 amino acids. Germline CDR1 is GTSNPN and CDR2 is SVGIG (reference sequence). J lost 0 bases, V lost 2 bases, and 7 bases had no gene match. In nucleotides, the CDR3 is TGTGCCTGGAGTAAAGGGACAGCTTATAGCAATCAGCCCCAGCATTTT. Translating it yields CAWSKGTAYSNQPQHF.

The count of this clone is one. The chain uses TRBV28 and TRBJ2-1; 11 bases align to TRBD2. V lost 6 bases to trimming and J lost 10 bases; unmatched junction nucleotides: 8. Germline lookup yields CDR1 MDHEN and CDR2 SYDVKM. The CDR3 is 14 amino acids. The CDR3 bases are TGTGCCAGCAGCCTACTAGCGGGAGTTTCCGAGCAGTTCTTC. It specifies CASSLLAGVSEQFF.